The source of this T cell receptor beta chain is a study of cytomegalovirus exposure and HLA in healthy donors. The study's findings and limits: TCR beta V- and J-gene trimming, according to a later analysis, was linked to a missense DCLRE1C variant. Researchers catalogued about 160 TCR beta chains as cytomegalovirus-associated.

Germline-derived CDR1 and CDR2 are SGHAT and FQNNGV. Trimming took 5 bases from V and 6 from J; bases not matched to a gene: 6. The CDR3 length is 15 residues. The PCR contained 60 Vbeta and 13 Jbeta primers. The table came from immunoSEQ multiplex PCR; TCRdb's copy has only in-frame clones and leaves some out. The data show some 90,000 clones, over 60% seen once. This clone was detected only once. As yet, its antigen is unknown. These donors, healthy bone marrow donors, were studied. Whereas donors were nominally healthy upon sampling, unrecorded immune exposures were probable. This receptor was taken from a boy between 10 and 17 years old in good health and CMV-seropositive. The gene calls are TRBV11-2 and TRBJ2-3; TRBD2 aligns across 12 bases. The sample consisted of PBMCs. For the CDR3, the DNA is TGTGCCAGCAGCATAATGACTAGCGGGAGTGATACGCAGTATTTT. This translates into CASSIMTSGSDTQYF.